The 2 T cell receptor beta chains below all came from one sample that was sequenced in a study of blood T cell repertoires in COVID-19 (TCRdb year 2020). The library was produced with the immunoSEQ multiplex PCR assay. TCRdb mirrors the immuneACCESS table, restricted to in-frame sequences. Some clones are absent from its copies; in checked studies, under half trace to an unresolved V gene, and the reason for the others is unknown. The sample table records under 250,000 clones; about nine tenths of these occur just once. Less than 3.5% of the sample goes to the ten largest clones. Material: peripheral blood. These receptors were collected from a man aged 25 to 40 with COVID-19, enrolled during active disease.

The J gene is TRBJ2-5, the V gene TRBV19; TRBD1 might be the D (5 bases). The CDR3 totals 13 residues. Trimming removed 3 bases at V and 3 bases at J, with 8 bases between. Germline V gene data show CDR1 as LNHDA and CDR2 as SQIVND (reference sequence). In nucleotides, the CDR3 is TGTGCCAGTAGTATTGGCAGGGAAGAGACCCAGTACTTC. Translation gives CASSIGREETQYF.

The J gene is TRBJ1-2, the V gene TRBV7-2, with D uncertain. Per germline, CDR1 SGHTA and CDR2 FQGNSA. The CDR3 extends over 15 amino acids. Trimming pared 5 bases from V and 2 bases from J, leaving 15 bases between. The chain's CDR3 is CASSVTGSSNYGYTF. CDR3 nucleotide sequence: TGTGCCAGCAGCGTTACCGGGAGTTCGAACTATGGCTACACCTTC. The full variable domain, its missing parts supplied by reference TRBV7-2 and TRBJ1-2, is GAGVSQSPSNKVTEKGKDVELRCDPISGHTALYWYRQSLGQGLEFLIYFQGNSAPDKSGLPSDRFSAERTGGSVSTLTIQRTQQEDSAVYLCASSVTGSSNYGYTFGSGTRLTVV.